These 17 T cell receptor beta chains were sequenced from one sample in a study of CXCR3-negative and CXCR3-positive naive CD8 T cells (dated by TCRdb to between 2018 and 2021). These TCRs' antigens remain unknown. Findings and caveats that apply to the study as a whole: TRB CDR3s from CXCR3-positive naive cells showed higher hydrophobicity (lower Kidera factor 4), lower energy, and higher strength and volume indices than CXCR3-negative naive cells.

These reads were obtained on a NextSeq 550. The Human TCR Profiling Kit (MiLaboratory) was used to prepare UMI-labeled 5' RACE TRB cDNA libraries. TCRdb reprocessed the reads; each CDR3 protein sequence makes one entry, and DNA is unavailable. The sample's records list around 88,000 distinct CDR3 sequences. Roughly 1.1% of the sample lies in the top ten. Sequencing was carried out using naive CXCR3+ CD8+ T cells from blood. The sample's cell subset or site label, in plain terms: CD45RO-CCR7+CD27+CD95- naive CD8+ T cells expressing CXCR3 (TNR3+). Every receptor here comes from a human donor in good health. Some clones in this sample may be carry-over from other donors' samples.

The CDR3 loop reads CSARDLRDNEQFF. The V gene is TRBV20-1, the J gene TRBJ2-1. The CDR3 is made up of 13 amino acids. Germline lookup yields CDR1 DFQATT and CDR2 SNEGSKA (reference sequence).

The rearrangement joins TRBV7-2 to TRBJ2-5; TCRdb proposes TRBD2, but this gene call is untestable without DNA. Germline loops: CDR1 SGHTA, CDR2 FQGNSA. This CDR3 spans 14 amino acids. The CDR3 region is CASHSGGAWETQYF.

V is TRBV6-4 and J is TRBJ2-5; no DNA is available, so the TRBD2 call from TCRdb remains unchecked. There are 15 residues in the CDR3. Per germline, CDR1 MRHNA and CDR2 SNTAGT. CDR3 sequence reads: CASSASGGAGETQYF.

The chain links TRBV29-1 to TRBJ2-3; TCRdb lists TRBD1, though no DNA is available to test this call. The CDR3 is 14 residues long. CDR1 SQVTM and CDR2 ANQGSEA come from the germline V gene. CDR3 region: CSVEARGPTDTQYF.

V gene TRBV4-2 combines with J gene TRBJ2-1; TCRdb selects TRBD1, and the lack of DNA leaves this call unchecked. Germline V gene sequence: CDR1 LGHNA, CDR2 YNFKEQ. The CDR3 runs 17 residues. The CDR3 reads CASSQAPGGGQYNEQFF.

The gene calls are TRBV7-8 and TRBJ2-1; lacking DNA, the TRBD1 call made by TCRdb goes unchecked. Germline assignment: CDR1 SGHVS and CDR2 FQNEAQ. The CDR3 sequence is 14 residues long. The CDR3 here is CASSANRDHNEQFF.

The chain has TRBV7-2 and TRBJ2-3; the TCRdb D gene call, TRBD1, has no DNA to confirm it. The germline gives CDR1 SGHTA, CDR2 FQGNSA. The CDR3 is made up of 14 amino acids. The CDR3 protein is CASSSLGGSDTQYF.

The chain is built from TRBV7-3 and TRBJ2-3; absent DNA, TCRdb's TRBD1 call cannot be checked. The CDR3 runs to 16 residues. Germline V lookup: CDR1 SGHTA, CDR2 FQGTGA. Here the CDR3 reads CASSLTAGPSTDTQYF.

The chain is built from TRBV29-1 and TRBJ2-5; the D call of TRBD2 rests on TCRdb alone, since no DNA is present to check it. The CDR3 runs to 15 residues. Germline-derived CDR1 and CDR2 are SQVTM and ANQGSEA. CDR3 residues: CSVEERGRIGETQYF.

This chain links TRBV24-1 with TRBJ2-1; TCRdb calls TRBD2, which cannot be checked without DNA. The CDR3 length is 14 residues. The germline gives CDR1 KGHDR, CDR2 SFDVKD. CDR3 region: CATSVSGRINEQFF.

The chain employs TRBV6-4 and TRBJ2-1; TCRdb indicates TRBD2, and absent DNA this call remains unverified. The CDR3 sequence is 15 residues long. CDR1 and CDR2 (germline): MRHNA, SNTAGT. The CDR3 loop is CASSDKAGGPGEQFF.

The chain carries TRBV12-3 or TRBV12-4 and TRBJ1-2. The CDR3 has 14 residues. Here the CDR3 reads CASSLGGDYYCYTF.

The chain links TRBV6-5 to TRBJ1-5; TCRdb outputs TRBD1, but without DNA this stays unchecked. The CDR3 covers 14 residues. Germline assignment: CDR1 MNHEY and CDR2 SVGAGI. The CDR3 sequence: CASSDTGGYQPQHF.

The chain joins TRBV29-1 to TRBJ2-3; TCRdb returns TRBD2, unconfirmable since there is no DNA. Per the germline V gene, CDR1 is SQVTM and CDR2 is ANQGSEA. CDR3 length equals 13 residues. The CDR3 here is CSQVGGRDHTQYF.

The V and J genes are TRBV4-3 and TRBJ2-7. CDR1 LGHNA and CDR2 YSLEER come from the germline V gene. The CDR3 sequence is 15 residues long. This CDR3 reads CASSQGRDSSYEQYF.

V is TRBV7-8 and J is TRBJ2-7. In germline, CDR1 is SGHVS, CDR2 FQNEAQ. The CDR3 is 15 residues long. This CDR3 reads CASSFDGVPSYEQYF.

V and J are TRBV29-1 and TRBJ1-1. This CDR3 has 12 amino acids. CDR1 SQVTM and CDR2 ANQGSEA come from the germline V gene. Here the CDR3 reads CSVAGVDIEAFF.